Listed below are T cell receptor beta chains from one sample, sequenced in a study of OX40 agonist ivuxolimab in advanced cancers. The data were produced by immunoSEQ multiplex PCR, yet TCRdb's version contains in-frame clones alone and is incomplete. The table has tens of thousands of clones, about 90% seen once; the top ten hold about 10%. The sequences come from CD4+ or CD8+ T cells sorted from blood, collected in a trial of the OX40 agonist ivuxolimab. These receptors originate from an adult with an advanced solid tumor such as melanoma, head and neck, liver or kidney cancer. The CDR3 runs from the conserved cysteine through the conserved F or W. Each record gives: D gene, V gene, clone size, J gene, CDR3 protein, CDR3 DNA. D genes are given only for firm matches. Part of the rows lack a size; the others show once, few, many or a class for expanded clones.

-,TRBV4-3,-,TRBJ1-2,CASSQGSGGIYGYTF,TGCGCCAGCAGCCAAGGCAGTGGAGGTATCTATGGCTACACCTTC
-,TRBV30,few,TRBJ2-1,CAWSTGVWPNEQFF,TGTGCCTGGAGTACGGGCGTATGGCCGAATGAGCAGTTCTTC
TRBD1,TRBV4-1,-,TRBJ1-6,CASSQVPTGGNSPLHF,TGCGCCAGCAGCCAAGTCCCGACAGGGGGCAATTCACCCCTCCACTTT
TRBD2,TRBV5-4,-,TRBJ2-1,CASSSLAGGSSYNEQFF,TGTGCCAGCAGCTCCTTAGCGGGGGGGAGCTCCTACAATGAGCAGTTCTTC
TRBD1,TRBV27,-,TRBJ2-7,CASSPGTGGNEQYF,TGTGCCAGCAGTCCCGGGACAGGGGGCAACGAGCAGTACTTC
TRBD2,TRBV4-2,-,TRBJ2-7,CASSFGTSGYEQYF,TGTGCCAGCAGCTTCGGGACTAGCGGCTACGAGCAGTACTTC
-,TRBV4-1,few,TRBJ2-2,CASSPPRQSSNTGELFF,TGCGCCAGCAGCCCCCCCCGGCAGAGTTCGAACACCGGGGAGCTGTTTTTT
-,TRBV7-6,once,TRBJ2-2,CASSSPGELFF,TGTGCCAGCAGCTCCCCCGGGGAGCTGTTTTTT
-,TRBV11-3,-,TRBJ2-2,CASSSPTGELFF,TGTGCCAGCAGCTCCCCCACCGGGGAGCTGTTTTTT
TRBD1,TRBV9,-,TRBJ1-5,CASSSGGWGQPQHF,TGTGCCAGCAGCTCAGGGGGCTGGGGTCAGCCCCAGCATTTT
TRBD1,TRBV15,-,TRBJ2-7,CATSTEGAIYEQYF,TGTGCCACCAGCACAGAGGGGGCGATCTACGAGCAGTACTTC
TRBD2,TRBV7-9,-,TRBJ2-7,CASSQRLAGSLSYEQYF,TGTGCCAGCAGCCAAAGACTAGCCGGATCCCTCTCCTACGAGCAGTACTTC
-,TRBV27,-,TRBJ2-5,CASSLTGRAETQYF,TGTGCCAGCAGTTTGACAGGGAGGGCAGAGACCCAGTACTTC
TRBD1,TRBV10-3,-,TRBJ1-2,CAISEGQGAYGYTF,TGTGCCATCAGCGAGGGACAGGGGGCCTATGGCTACACCTTC
TRBD2,TRBV5-1,once,TRBJ2-6,CASSLAGVHRSGANVLTF,TGCGCCAGCAGCTTAGCGGGGGTTCACAGATCTGGGGCCAACGTCCTGACTTTC
-,TRBV6-6,-,TRBJ1-1,CASRGGDTEAFF,TGTGCCAGCAGGGGGGGAGACACTGAAGCTTTCTTT
-,TRBV27,few,TRBJ1-5,CASSLSAGVQPQHF,TGTGCCAGCAGTTTATCGGCAGGGGTTCAGCCCCAGCATTTT
-,TRBV7-8,-,TRBJ2-1,CASSLMVGNEQFF,TGTGCCAGCAGCTTAATGGTGGGGAATGAGCAGTTCTTC
-,TRBV7-6,once,TRBJ2-5,CASRGGNQETQYF,TGTGCCAGCAGAGGGGGGAACCAAGAGACCCAGTACTTC
-,TRBV4-1,-,TRBJ2-1,CASSQESSSYNEQFF,TGCGCCAGCAGCCAAGAAAGTAGCTCCTACAATGAGCAGTTCTTC
TRBD1,TRBV29-1,-,TRBJ2-7,CSVESPRQGTSYEQYF,TGCAGCGTTGAGTCTCCTAGACAGGGAACCTCCTACGAGCAGTACTTC
-,TRBV30,-,TRBJ1-1,CACGGGLEAFF,TGTGCCTGCGGGGGGGGTCTCGAAGCTTTCTTT
TRBD2,TRBV28,once,TRBJ2-1,CASSLGGSGGLGNEQFF,TGTGCCAGCAGTTTAGGCGGGAGCGGGGGGCTGGGGAATGAGCAGTTCTTC
-,TRBV20-1,few,TRBJ1-1,CSAGGSVEAFF,TGCAGTGCTGGGGGGTCAGTCGAAGCTTTCTTT
TRBD2,TRBV11-2,-,TRBJ2-5,CASSLNLGTSESSRQYF,TGTGCCAGCAGCTTAAACCTCGGGACTAGCGAATCAAGCCGCCAGTACTTC
-,TRBV5-5,-,TRBJ1-1,CASSLKETEAFF,TGTGCCAGCAGCTTGAAGGAGACTGAAGCTTTCTTT
-,TRBV27,-,TRBJ1-6,CASSFARSLNSPLHF,TGTGCCAGCAGTTTTGCCAGGTCCCTTAATTCACCCCTCCACTTT
-,TRBV6-5,-,TRBJ1-2,CASSYRGGYTF,TGTGCCAGCAGTTACAGGGGCGGCTACACCTTC
TRBD1,TRBV7-2,-,TRBJ1-1,CASSLELWTGGTNTEAFF,TGTGCCAGCAGCCTCGAACTTTGGACAGGGGGCACGAACACTGAAGCTTTCTTT
TRBD2,TRBV6-1,-,TRBJ2-3,CASSEKAGLAGVGGTDTQYF,TGTGCCAGCAGTGAAAAGGCGGGACTAGCGGGAGTGGGGGGCACAGATACGCAGTATTTT
-,TRBV9,once,TRBJ1-3,CASSPETIRSGNTIYF,TGTGCCAGCAGCCCAGAGACGATCCGCTCTGGAAACACCATATATTTT
TRBD2,TRBV5-6,-,TRBJ2-7,CASSGLGLAGTYEQYF,TGTGCCAGCAGCGGGTTGGGACTAGCGGGTACCTACGAGCAGTACTTC
-,TRBV4-1,-,TRBJ1-1,CASSPGTSEAFF,TGCGCCAGCAGCCCCGGGACATCTGAAGCTTTCTTT
-,TRBV7-6,-,TRBJ1-2,CASSLVMGDLNYGYTF,TGTGCCAGCAGCTTAGTTATGGGCGACCTTAACTATGGCTACACCTTC
TRBD2,TRBV6-5,-,TRBJ2-5,CASSYEVAGAQETQYF,TGTGCCAGCAGTTACGAGGTAGCGGGGGCACAAGAGACCCAGTACTTC
-,TRBV6-6,-,TRBJ2-7,CAGSSGLGFYEQYF,TGTGCCGGCAGTTCAGGACTGGGATTCTACGAGCAGTACTTC
TRBD1,TRBV25-1,-,TRBJ2-5,CASSDSDRGYSETQYF,TGTGCCAGCAGTGACTCGGACAGGGGGTATTCAGAGACCCAGTACTTC
-,TRBV11-3,-,TRBJ2-7,CASSLETYEQYF,TGTGCCAGCAGCTTAGAAACCTACGAGCAGTACTTC
-,TRBV9,-,TRBJ1-5,CASSEGTGPGNQPQHF,TGTGCCAGCAGCGAGGGCACAGGGCCGGGCAATCAGCCCCAGCATTTT
-,TRBV7-9,-,TRBJ1-1,CASSLEWGVLGNTEAFF,TGTGCCAGCAGCTTAGAGTGGGGAGTACTAGGGAACACTGAAGCTTTCTTT
-,TRBV5-6,medium-sized,TRBJ1-4,CASSFDGPTNEKLFF,TGTGCCAGCAGCTTTGATGGGCCAACTAATGAAAAACTGTTTTTT
TRBD2,TRBV2,-,TRBJ2-7,CASSPQGLAEISYEQYF,TGTGCCAGCAGTCCACAGGGACTAGCGGAAATCTCCTACGAGCAGTACTTC
TRBD1,TRBV6-7,-,TRBJ1-2,CASRVRGGQGVVNYGYTF,TGTGCCAGCAGAGTCCGCGGGGGTCAGGGGGTCGTTAACTATGGCTACACCTTC